This T cell receptor beta chain was retrieved from a study of OX40 agonist ivuxolimab in advanced cancers. Study-wide context: There were three patients with partial responses, one having hepatocellular carcinoma and two cutaneous melanoma.

Overall study results and limits: Blood T cells, both CD4+ and CD8+, expanded clonally by week 6 at 0.1 to 3.0 mg/kg.

TCRdb keeps only in-frame clones here, not all; method: immunoSEQ multiplex PCR. The sample has about 110,000 clones; 85% to 95% are singletons. Trimming left V 6 bases short and J 3 bases short, with 14 bases between. The CDR3 has 14 amino acids. The germline CDR1 and CDR2 sequences are SGHTA and FQGTGA. This clone was recorded once. Its specificity is unknown. This receptor was identified in an adult with an advanced solid tumor such as melanoma, head and neck, liver or kidney cancer. This chain uses TRBV7-3 with TRBJ1-1; D is unresolved. Sample: CD4+ or CD8+ T cells sorted from blood, taken in a trial of the OX40 agonist ivuxolimab. The CDR3 DNA reads TGTGCCAGCAGTACCAAGGGTGGGGACACTGAAGCTTTCTTT. Its translation: CASSTKGGDTEAFF.